What follows are 12 T cell receptor beta chains derived from one specimen sequenced in a study of blood T cell repertoires in COVID-19. Only in-frame clones appear in the TCRdb table, and some are missing; sequencing was by immunoSEQ multiplex PCR. The sample lists around 180,000 clones, about 74% seen once, with approximately 3% in the top ten. Sample: peripheral blood. These receptor sequences come from a woman older than 75 with acute or convalescent COVID-19.

This clone was detected only once. The rearrangement joins TRBV3-1 (or the pseudogene TRBV3-2) to TRBJ2-7, with TRBD2 identical over 7 bases. Losses at the gene ends were 1 base for V and 4 bases for J; bases not matched to a gene: 7. The CDR3 has 15 residues. Germline CDR1 is LGHDT and CDR2 is YNNKEL (reference sequence). The CDR3 region has the DNA TGTGCCAGCAGCCAAGGGCCTAGCGGATTATACGAGCAGTACTTC. Protein sequence: CASSQGPSGLYEQYF.

In this sample, this clone turned up once. The chain employs TRBV28 and TRBJ2-7; 9 bases map to TRBD2. V trimming: 4 bases; J trimming: 7 bases; junction bases outside the gene matches: 8. From germline, CDR1 is MDHEN and CDR2 SYDVKM. CDR3 length: 14 amino acids. This chain's CDR3 is CASSSAGGAREQYF. The CDR3 nucleotides are TGTGCCAGCAGTTCCGCGGGGGGGGCGCGGGAGCAGTACTTC.

This clone occurred once. The CDR3: CASSSTRNEQFF. The CDR3 coding sequence is TGTGCCAGCAGTTCAACTAGGAATGAGCAGTTCTTC. The gene calls are TRBV27 and TRBJ2-1, with D tentatively TRBD2 (5 bases). The ends were cut back, 4 bases at V and 7 bases at J, with 8 bases in the middle. CDR3 length equals 12 residues. Germline V gene lookup returns CDR1 MNHEY and CDR2 SMNVEV (reference sequence).

CDR3 bases: TGCGCCAGCAGAACAGGACCGCGGGAGGCCGACGAGCAGTACTTC. This sequence encodes CASRTGPREADEQYF. V is TRBV5-1 and J is TRBJ2-7; TRBD2 matches at 8 bases. From germline, CDR1 is SGHRS and CDR2 YFSETQ. J gave up 5 bases and V 5 bases, and 12 bases lay outside the gene matches. CDR3 length equals 15 residues.

The rearrangement uses TRBV19 and TRBJ1-6; a weak D match, TRBD1 (6 bases). With 6 bases removed from V and 2 bases from J, the gap between germline ends came to 11 bases. The CDR3 contains 15 residues. Germline-derived CDR1 and CDR2 are LNHDA and SQIVND (reference sequence). CDR3 nucleotide sequence: TGTGCCAGTAGAAGGACAGTGACCTATAATTCACCCCTCCACTTT. Its protein product is CASRRTVTYNSPLHF.

The rearrangement links TRBV5-5 to TRBJ2-3; the D is unclear. The CDR3 loop spans 9 amino acids. Germline CDR1 SGHKS, CDR2 YYEKEE (reference sequence). CDR3 DNA: TGTGACAACACAGATACGCAGTATTTT. It yields the protein CDNTDTQYF.

The V and J genes are TRBV4-2 and TRBJ2-1; 7 bases map to TRBD1. The J segment lost 5 bases and the V segment lost 2 bases, leaving 6 bases of the junction unmatched. The CDR3 has 15 residues. CDR1 is LGHNA, CDR2 YNFKEQ, per germline. The CDR3 protein is CASSQLSGTDNEQFF. The CDR3, as DNA: TGTGCCAGCAGCCAATTATCCGGGACAGACAATGAGCAGTTCTTC.

The rearrangement uses TRBV5-1 and TRBJ2-5, with D perhaps TRBD2 (6 bases). V was trimmed by 4 bases and J by 3 bases, leaving 16 bases between them. The CDR3 is 15 residues long. Germline CDR1 and CDR2: SGHRS and YFSETQ. The CDR3 region is CASSQIQRAEETQYF. In nucleotides, the CDR3 is TGCGCCAGCAGCCAAATACAGCGGGCGGAAGAGACCCAGTACTTC.

The chain couples TRBV23-1 to TRBJ1-1; D uncertain. TRBV23-1 falls under the ORF class, with uncertain function. The CDR3 is 13 amino acids. V dropped 0 bases and J dropped 3 bases, with 5 bases sitting between them. The CDR3 sequence is CASSQSRDTEAFF. CDR3 bases: TGCGCCAGCAGTCAATCGCGAGACACTGAAGCTTTCTTT.

The chain links TRBV5-1 to TRBJ2-1; a weak D match, TRBD2 (6 bases). CDR1 SGHRS and CDR2 YFSETQ come from the germline V gene. V lost 4 bases, J lost 3 bases, and 14 bases lay in between. The CDR3 covers 15 residues. The CDR3 protein is CASSTVGGYYNEQFF. CDR3 nucleotide sequence: TGCGCCAGCAGCACGGTCGGGGGTTACTACAATGAGCAGTTCTTC.

The chain joins TRBV6-5 to TRBJ1-1; tentatively, D is TRBD1 (5 bases). From germline, CDR1 is MNHEY and CDR2 SVGAGI. There are 14 residues in the CDR3. V gave up 7 bases and J gave up 0 bases, with 12 bases separating them. The DNA for the CDR3 is TGTGCCAGCATTTGGGGGGAATTGAACACTGAAGCTTTCTTT. This translates into CASIWGELNTEAFF.

This clone was counted between two and nine times. This chain connects TRBV28 to TRBJ2-4; D may be TRBD1 (6 bases). The CDR3 has 15 residues. Trimming cost V 3 bases and J 5 bases, with 14 bases left between them. From germline, CDR1 is MDHEN and CDR2 SYDVKM. In DNA form, the CDR3 reads TGTGCCAGCAGTTTCGGGCAGGGGAGTCAAAACATTCAGTACTTC. Its protein product is CASSFGQGSQNIQYF.